One and the same sample provided the 14 T cell receptor beta chains below, sequenced in a study of shared clonotypes between healthy human individuals. Produced via immunoSEQ multiplex PCR; TCRdb's table is partial and in-frame only. The sample has around 1.5 million clones, 95% to 99% seen once. Sequencing was carried out using naive CD4+ T cells sorted from blood. The subset denotes: CD45RA+ positively selected. Source of these receptors: a man aged 30-40 years in good health.

The V and J genes are TRBV6-4 and TRBJ2-7; no clear D. The V gene's germline CDR1 is MRHNA and CDR2 SNTAGT. The length of the CDR3 is 13 residues. Trimming removed 5 bases at V and 7 bases at J, with 15 bases between. CDR3 sequence reads: CASSLKTGSEQYF. The CDR3 DNA is TGTGCCAGCAGTCTAAAGACGGGCTCGGAGCAGTACTTC.

The chain combines TRBV14 with TRBJ2-7; TRBD2 matches at 8 bases. Germline V lookup: CDR1 SGHDN, CDR2 FVKESK. V lost 1 base, J lost 3 bases, and 5 bases stayed unmatched. The CDR3 covers 15 residues. In DNA form, the CDR3 reads TGTGCCAGCAGCCAAGCGGCGGGAGGCCGCTACGAGCAGTACTTC. This gives the protein CASSQAAGGRYEQYF.

In its sample, this clone was seen once. This sequence joins TRBV10-1 and TRBJ2-3; 10 bases line up with TRBD2. Germline V CDR1 and CDR2: WNHNN, SYGVQD (reference sequence). The V and J ends lost 6 bases and 4 bases, in that order; junction bases with no gene match: 4. The CDR3 length is 14 residues. The CDR3 nucleotides are TGCGCCAGCAGGCCGGGACTAGCGTCAGATACGCAGTATTTT. It specifies CASRPGLASDTQYF.

The chain is built from TRBV6-5 and TRBJ2-6; D is perhaps TRBD2 (5 bases). The CDR3 runs 16 residues. The germline CDR1 and CDR2 sequences are MNHEY and SVGAGI. V lost 7 bases and J 0 bases, leaving 13 bases between the germline ends. The CDR3 protein is CASTYSGSSGANVLTF. The CDR3 coding sequence is TGTGCCAGCACCTACTCGGGAAGCTCTGGGGCCAACGTCCTGACTTTC.

The V call is TRBV18, the J call TRBJ2-1, with D possibly TRBD2 on 5 matching bases. CDR1 KGHSH and CDR2 LQKENI come from the germline V gene. The CDR3 totals 15 residues. V shed 0 bases and J shed 8 bases, with 14 bases lying between them. CDR3 bases: TGTGCCAGCTCACCACCGAGCGGACTGCTGGATGAGCAGTTCTTC. Translation: CASSPPSGLLDEQFF.

The CDR3 sequence is CASSSGATNHQPQHF. In DNA form, the CDR3 reads TGTGCCAGCTCATCCGGGGCAACTAATCATCAGCCCCAGCATTTT. The chain employs TRBV18 and TRBJ1-5; perhaps TRBD1 as D (5 bases). V dropped 5 bases and J dropped 5 bases, with 16 bases sitting between them. There are 15 residues in the CDR3. CDR1 and CDR2 from the germline V gene are KGHSH and LQKENI.

The V gene is TRBV5-3, the J gene TRBJ2-7; no definite D call. TRBV5-3 is marked as an open reading frame, function uncertain. The CDR3 is made up of 9 amino acids. The V end was cut by 8 bases, the J end by 2 bases, with 2 bases between. This chain's CDR3 is CARAYEQYF. As DNA, the CDR3 is TGTGCCAGGGCCTACGAGCAGTACTTC.

This rearrangement joins TRBV18 to TRBJ1-3, with a weak D call TRBD1 (6 bases). The germline V and J ends were trimmed by 6 bases and 5 bases, with 17 bases remaining between them. CDR3 length equals 15 residues. The V gene's germline CDR1 is KGHSH and CDR2 LQKENI. This CDR3 is CASSSTGLSRNTIYF. The DNA for the CDR3 is TGTGCCAGCTCGTCTACAGGGCTGAGTAGAAACACCATATATTTT.

V is TRBV6-1 and J is TRBJ2-5; D gene unclear. Trimming pared 7 bases from V and 1 base from J, leaving 10 bases between. CDR3 length equals 13 residues. Germline CDR1 is MNHNS and CDR2 is SASEGT. CDR3 region: CASTRLTQETQYF. CDR3 DNA: TGTGCCAGCACCCGACTCACCCAAGAGACCCAGTACTTC.

This clone was observed once. The chain is built from TRBV28 and TRBJ2-7, with a tentative D call TRBD1 (6 bases). V lost 2 bases and J 3 bases, leaving 11 bases between the germline ends. Germline V lookup: CDR1 MDHEN, CDR2 SYDVKM. The CDR3 has 14 residues. This chain's CDR3 is CASSLANRDYEQYF. CDR3 sequence (DNA): TGTGCCAGCAGTTTAGCCAACAGGGACTACGAGCAGTACTTC.

DNA of the CDR3: TGCGCCAGCAGCCAAGAGTTTTTATTGGCAGCGGGCCCTGCAACTAATGAAAAACTGTTTTTT. Its protein is CASSQEFLLAAGPATNEKLFF. J is TRBJ1-4 and V is TRBV4-1; no clear D gene. Germline V gives CDR1 MGHRA, CDR2 YSYEKL. V was trimmed by 0 bases and J by 0 bases, leaving 23 bases between them. This CDR3 has 21 residues.

V and J are TRBV9 and TRBJ2-3; 7 bases align to TRBD2. The germline gives CDR1 SGDLS, CDR2 YYNGEE. The trim removed 1 base at V and 0 bases at J, leaving 2 bases unmatched. The CDR3 contains 15 residues. The CDR3 spells CASSVTSVSTDTQYF. The CDR3 bases are TGTGCCAGCAGCGTAACTAGCGTCAGCACAGATACGCAGTATTTT.

The CDR3 region is CASSLSLVSGGNEKLFF. In DNA form, the CDR3 reads TGTGCCAGCAGCTTATCCTTGGTTTCGGGGGGCAATGAAAAACTGTTTTTT. V gene TRBV7-2 combines with J gene TRBJ1-4; the D gene is possibly TRBD1 (6 bases). Deletions cut 2 bases from V and 5 bases from J, with 18 bases between. The length of the CDR3 is 17 residues. Germline CDR1 reads SGHTA; CDR2 reads FQGNSA.

V and J are TRBV9 and TRBJ2-7, with TRBD2 as a possible D gene (6 bases). The CDR3 covers 15 residues. With 4 bases removed from V and 1 base from J, the gap between germline ends came to 15 bases. Germline-derived CDR1 and CDR2 are SGDLS and YYNGEE. The DNA of the CDR3 is TGTGCCAGCAGCCCGAGGGACTGGCAGTCCTACGAGCAGTACTTC. Its protein product is CASSPRDWQSYEQYF.